The present T cell receptor beta chain was sequenced within a study of shared T cell receptors in the human thymus. With 4 bases clipped from V and 5 bases from J, the junction kept 7 bases outside the gene matches. Germline CDR1 is SGHNT and CDR2 is YYREEE (reference sequence). This CDR3 contains 15 residues. Clones were sequenced by immunoSEQ multiplex PCR, and TCRdb holds only the in-frame ones, with some missing. The sample shows about 660,000 clones, approximately 90% of them seen only once. This sample was also put to use in a study of human thymus T cells. As reported in that work: Those donating were healthy Finnish infants in corrective surgery for congenital heart defects. Thymic material originated from resections removed in the course of corrective heart surgery. Thymic and blood repertoires appeared to show biased V and J gene usage. Related reports documented highly overlapping thymic repertoires among unrelated individuals.

The clonotype was recovered from a boy younger than two with a congenital heart defect. The sample comprised thymocytes. This sequence joins TRBV5-4 and TRBJ2-2, with 8 nucleotides matching TRBD1. The CDR3 loop is CASSPSRGRTGELFF. As DNA, the CDR3 is TGTGCCAGCAGCCCGAGCAGGGGGCGGACCGGGGAGCTGTTTTTT.